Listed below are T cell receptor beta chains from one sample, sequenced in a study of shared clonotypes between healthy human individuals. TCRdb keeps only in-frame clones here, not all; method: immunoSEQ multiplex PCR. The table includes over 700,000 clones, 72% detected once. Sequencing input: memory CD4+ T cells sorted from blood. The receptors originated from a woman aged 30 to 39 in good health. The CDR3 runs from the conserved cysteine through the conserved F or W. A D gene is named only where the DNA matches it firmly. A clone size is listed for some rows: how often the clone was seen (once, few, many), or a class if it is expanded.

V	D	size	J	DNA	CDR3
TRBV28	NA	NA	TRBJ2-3	TGTGCCAGCAGGCAGGGGATCCGCACAGATACGCAGTATTTT	CASRQGIRTDTQYF
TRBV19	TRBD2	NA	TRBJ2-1	TGTGCCAGCAAGCGGGAGTTTTCCTACAATGAGCAGTTCTTC	CASKREFSYNEQFF
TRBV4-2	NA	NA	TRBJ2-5	TGTGCCAGCAGCCAAGATGGGAGCGGTGGGGAGACCCAGTACTTC	CASSQDGSGGETQYF
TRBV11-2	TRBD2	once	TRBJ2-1	TGTGCCAGCAGCTTAAGCCTAGCGGGAGCCAGCTCCTACAATGAGCAGTTCTTC	CASSLSLAGASSYNEQFF
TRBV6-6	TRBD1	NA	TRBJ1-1	TGTGCCAGCAGTCAGGGACAGATGAACACTGAAGCTTTCTTT	CASSQGQMNTEAFF
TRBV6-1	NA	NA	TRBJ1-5	TGTGCCAGCAGTGAACCCGGGAATCAGCCCCAGCATTTT	CASSEPGNQPQHF
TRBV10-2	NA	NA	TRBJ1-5	TGCGCCAGCAGCCCTACAAATAGCAATCAGCCCCAGCATTTT	CASSPTNSNQPQHF
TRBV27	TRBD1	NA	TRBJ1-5	TGTGCCAGCCGACAGGGGAGATATCAGCCCCAGCATTTT	CASRQGRYQPQHF
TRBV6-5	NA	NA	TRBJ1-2	TGTGCCAGCAGTTGGGGGCCTCCTAACTATGGCTACACCTTC	CASSWGPPNYGYTF
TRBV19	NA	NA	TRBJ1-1	TGTGCCAGTACCTCCTTATTTAACACTGAAGCTTTCTTT	CASTSLFNTEAFF
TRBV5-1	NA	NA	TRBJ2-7	TGCGCCAGCAGCTTGCTCCCGGACGGTCCCTACGAGCAGTACTTC	CASSLLPDGPYEQYF
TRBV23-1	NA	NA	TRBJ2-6	TGCGCCAGCAGTCAATTTTGGCAGGGGAGTTCTGGGGCCAACGTCCTGACTTTC	CASSQFWQGSSGANVLTF
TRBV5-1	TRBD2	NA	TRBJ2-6	TGCGCCAGCAGCTCAGGGGGACTAGCGGCGAGCTTCTCTGGGGCCAACGTCCTGACTTTC	CASSSGGLAASFSGANVLTF
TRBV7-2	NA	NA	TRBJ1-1	TGTGCCAGCAGCGGTGGTCCGGGCTCTCGAAACACTGAAGCTTTCTTT	CASSGGPGSRNTEAFF
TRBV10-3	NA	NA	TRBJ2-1	TGTGCCATCAGTGGGGGCCTCGGAGAGCAGTTCTTC	CAISGGLGEQFF